The clone carrying this TCR beta chain was counted many times. Its antigen remains unidentified. This specimen comes from a study of T-cell reconstitution after alpha-beta-depleted transplantation in children. Findings of the study overall: Diversity of TCRbeta at day 60 was high in some patients, arising from surviving recipient T cells and thymic progenitors. Alpha-beta T cells about two months after transplant reportedly derived from several hundred expanded graft clones. One year post-transplant, T-cell counts and diversity were largely derived from T cells produced anew.

This sample's TCRbeta library carried unique molecular identifier barcodes. From the PCR reads, TCRdb called clonotypes with MiXCR, one entry per CDR3 protein. This table holds around 450,000 distinct CDR3 sequences, roughly 43% found once. The sequenced sample was PBMCs, obtained before TCRalphabeta/CD19-depleted stem cell transplant. The source is a girl aged 2 to 9 with aplastic anemia, due to receive a stem cell transplant.

CDR3 DNA: TGTGCCAGCAGCCAAGGTAGCGGGTTTACAGATACGCAGTATTTT. This sequence encodes CASSQGSGFTDTQYF. The genes are TRBV4-2 and TRBJ2-3, with 7 bases fitting TRBD2. This CDR3 has 15 residues. Trimming removed 1 base from V and 3 bases from J; junction bases left unmatched: 4. CDR1 LGHNA and CDR2 YNFKEQ come from the germline V gene.